The entry below gives a single T cell receptor (beta chain) sequence along with its context. Its antigen is undetermined. In germline, CDR1 is LGHDT, CDR2 YNNKEL (reference sequence). J gave up 3 bases and V 4 bases, and 4 bases lay outside the gene matches. The CDR3 has 14 residues. This specimen comes from a study of Ad26.COV2.S vaccination and SARS-CoV-2 variants. On the study more broadly: Donor allocation was to the COV1001 Ad26.COV2.S trial arm. Administration of Ad26.COV2.S was intramuscular, either once or twice 56 days apart.

Sample treatment: around 19 received Ad26.COV2.S at low or high dose, single or two shots; 5 received placebo; per-sample allocation not given. Specimen acquisition occurred on day 63 following the initial vaccine or placebo injection. Profiled with immunoSEQ multiplex PCR; TCRdb holds only in-frame clones, not every one. The sample has 300,000 to 400,000 clones; about 82% are singletons. Findings and caveats of the study: The study found higher spike-specific TCR breadth in vaccine than placebo recipients. Comparable non-spike TCR breadth was observed in vaccine and placebo recipients.

The sample in question was peripheral blood, obtained in a trial of Ad26.COV2.S vaccine versus placebo. The sequence derives from a person aged 18-65 years who received the Ad26.COV2.S COVID-19 vaccine or a placebo. This sequence joins TRBV3-1 (or the pseudogene TRBV3-2) and TRBJ1-1, with 8 bases fitting TRBD1. The CDR3 protein is CASSPQDRDTEAFF. CDR3 sequence (DNA): TGTGCCAGCAGCCCCCAGGACAGGGACACTGAAGCTTTCTTT.